The entry below gives a single TCR beta chain sequence along with its context. These data come from a study of OX40 agonist ivuxolimab in advanced cancers. The CDR3 contains 12 residues. V was cut by 8 bases and J by 0 bases, with 10 bases left in between. Germline V gives CDR1 SQVTM, CDR2 ANQGSEA. Produced via immunoSEQ multiplex PCR; TCRdb's table is partial and in-frame only. The sample lists roughly 44,000 clones, 65% to 85% occurring once. The source is an adult with an advanced solid tumor such as melanoma, head and neck, liver or kidney cancer. Sequences were derived from CD4+ or CD8+ T cells sorted from blood, sampled in a trial of the OX40 agonist ivuxolimab. The chain employs TRBV29-1 and TRBJ1-1; D possibly corresponds to TRBD1 (6 bases). The CDR3 loop reads CSPRTVNTEAFF. Written as DNA, the CDR3 is TGCAGCCCAAGGACAGTGAACACTGAAGCTTTCTTT. The complete variable domain, with remaining parts taken from reference TRBV29-1 and TRBJ1-1, reads SAVISQKPSRDICQRGTSLTIQCQVDSQVTMMFWYRQQPGQSLTLIATANQGSEATYESGFVIDKFPISRPNLTFSTLTVSNMSPEDSSIYLCSPRTVNTEAFFGQGTRLTVV.